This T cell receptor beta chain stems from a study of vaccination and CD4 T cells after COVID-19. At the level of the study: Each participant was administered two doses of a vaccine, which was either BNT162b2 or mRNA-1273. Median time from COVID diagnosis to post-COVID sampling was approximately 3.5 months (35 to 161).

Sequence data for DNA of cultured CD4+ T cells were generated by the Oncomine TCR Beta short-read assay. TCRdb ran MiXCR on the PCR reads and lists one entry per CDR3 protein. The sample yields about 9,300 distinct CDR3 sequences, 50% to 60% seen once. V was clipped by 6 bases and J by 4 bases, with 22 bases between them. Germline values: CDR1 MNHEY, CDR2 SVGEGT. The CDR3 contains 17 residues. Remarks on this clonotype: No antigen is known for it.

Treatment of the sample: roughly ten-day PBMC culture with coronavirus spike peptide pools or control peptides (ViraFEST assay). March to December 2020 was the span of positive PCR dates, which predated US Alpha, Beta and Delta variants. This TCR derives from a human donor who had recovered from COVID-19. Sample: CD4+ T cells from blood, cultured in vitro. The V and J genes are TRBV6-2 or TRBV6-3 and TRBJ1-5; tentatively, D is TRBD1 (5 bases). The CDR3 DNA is TGTGCCAGCAGGGACACCCGGGGGGAGAAGAGAAATCAGCCCCAGCATTTT. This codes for CASRDTRGEKRNQPQHF.